This T cell receptor beta chain was found in a study of CD8 T cells in ankylosing spondylitis. Study-level points and caveats: Before this, some motif variants had been reported in reactive arthritis synovial fluid and blood. In ankylosing spondylitis blood, a motif of roughly 8 highly homologous TCR beta variants appeared characteristic.

Scientists made TCR beta libraries using quantitative 5'-RACE with molecular barcodes. TCRdb redid the calling of the 5' RACE reads with MiXCR, one entry per CDR3 protein. The sample carries 25,000 or so distinct CDR3 sequences, 7.9% recorded once. This clonotype was seen at least ten times. The antigen is not known. Deletions cut 3 bases from V and 1 base from J, with 10 bases between. Germline assignment: CDR1 SGHKS and CDR2 YYEKEE (reference sequence). This CDR3 contains 14 residues. The specimen was blood. The sequence was obtained from a male donor with ankylosing spondylitis or in good health (not recorded which). V is TRBV5-5 and J is TRBJ2-5; D gene uncertain. In DNA, the CDR3 is TGTGCCAGCAGCTCCAGACTTGTCCAAGAGACCCAGTACTTC. Translated, it gives CASSSRLVQETQYF.